This T cell receptor beta chain is from a study of cytomegalovirus exposure and HLA in healthy donors. PCR used 60 Vbeta primers and 13 Jbeta primers. Profiling relied on immunoSEQ multiplex PCR, and the TCRdb table lists in-frame clones only, not all of them. The data hold about 180,000 clones, with around 81% observed a single time. Trimming stripped 8 bases from V and 0 bases from J, with 26 bases between. The CDR3 covers 19 residues. Looked up from germline, CDR1 is SGHAT and CDR2 is FQNNGV. The chain has TRBV11-2 and TRBJ1-3; D is perhaps TRBD1 (5 bases). The specimen sequenced was PBMCs. This sequence originates from a woman in her thirties in good health and CMV-seronegative. Here the CDR3 DNA reads TGTGCCAGCCGACAAGCGGGGCGGACGCTGAAGGTCTCTGGAAACACCATATATTTT. It yields the protein CASRQAGRTLKVSGNTIYF.